This TCR beta chain was found in a study of regulatory T cells in long-lasting Graves disease (TCRdb year 2021). Regarding the study in general: To count as having persistent Graves' disease, a patient had to have received antithyroid drug treatment for over 5 years with TSH receptor autoantibodies remaining persistently positive. A total of 35 or so samples were covered by TCR sequencing, comprising around 13 persistent and about 20 newly diagnosed Graves' disease patients. Persistent Graves' disease patients in the clinical cohort had taken antithyroid drugs for around 10 years on average. Patients with persistent Graves' disease were compared with patients with newly diagnosed Graves' disease using TCR sequencing and RNA sequencing of peripheral blood. The study took place in China and was registered as a clinical trial.

This sample's time point label indicates: persistent/refractory GD, antithyroid drugs over 5 years with positive TRAb. RNA was extracted from PBMCs in TRIzol for both TCR sequencing and RNA sequencing. The diagnosis of Graves' disease was made according to American Thyroid Association guidelines. Recruitment of patients was carried out at an endocrinology department in Xi'an, China. Each patient gave about 9.1 milliliters of peripheral blood, collected in an EDTA anticoagulant tube. Ficoll Paque Plus density gradient separation was used to isolate PBMCs, and no additional T cell sorting was done. An Agilent 2100 Bioanalyzer and agarose gel were used to check RNA quality, while a NanoDrop 2000 measured RNA concentration. Libraries were made using multiplex PCR. The sequencer was an Illumina HiSeq 4000. iRepertoire HTBI primers and Arm-PCR amplification of CDR3 regions were used to construct TCR beta libraries. Before sequencing, the PCR products went through gel purification. Under the source paper's analysis protocol: Across samples, 60 to 75 TRBV and 13 to 15 TRBJ segments were identified and used for gene usage analysis of CDR3 amino acid clonotypes. COPE and FqMerger were used to merge filtered high-quality paired reads into contigs. BLAST was used to align contigs to IMGT TRBV, TRBD and TRBJ reference genes, with CDR3 defined following IMGT. Clonotypes above 0.1% frequency were classified as highly expanded clones. Repertoire diversity was measured by Shannon entropy, and V-J evenness by the Gini coefficient. Public clonotypes were defined as clonotypes shared by more than one individual. Using fastp at Q25 and MiXCR, TCRdb reprocessed the public reads and kept productive beta chains. Rows matching on CDR3 protein sequence are summarized as one entry with the most common DNA and genes. TCRdb, rather than the study authors, made the V and J calls. The sample table lists roughly 400,000 distinct CDR3 sequences, roughly 20% of them with a count of one. The ten largest clones add up to around 21% of the sample.

This clonotype was counted a single time. The antigen this receptor binds is unknown. There are no base qualities to consult, and no much larger clone falls within one base. A lone read offers only weak evidence. Overall study outcomes, separate from this receptor: The authors noted that the small sample size was a limitation that may lower accuracy. Compared with newly diagnosed patients, patients with persistent Graves' disease had lower TCR Shannon entropy and fewer highly expanded clones, which suggests clonal expansion. Sequencing and analysis were limited to the TCR beta chain. Persistent patients shared more public clonotypes among themselves (around 2,800) than newly diagnosed patients did (more than 850). TRBV28, TRBJ1-2 and TRBJ2-5 were preferentially used in persistent disease, while TRBV20-1 and TRBJ2-1 were favored in newly diagnosed disease. The study examined only peripheral blood because the primary lesion, thyroid tissue, could not be accessed.

V is trimmed back by 3 bases and J by 12 bases, and the junction contains 10 bases that no gene match accounts for. From the germline V gene (reference sequence), CDR1 is DFQATT and CDR2 is SNEGSKA. Reading from cysteine to phenylalanine, the CDR3 counts 13 amino acids. Here the CDR3 DNA is all that survives: 39 bases in frame from base 1. The sequenced sample was peripheral blood mononuclear cells (PBMCs), obtained when the disease was refractory, from a patient treated with antithyroid drugs. The receptor was derived from a female donor with Graves disease. This chain joins TRBV20-1 to TRBJ2-1; 8 central nucleotides agree with TRBD2. The CDR3 protein: CSARAGGGDRQFF. The DNA sequence is given as TGCAGTGCTAGGGCCGGGGGGGGCGATCGGCAGTTCTTC.